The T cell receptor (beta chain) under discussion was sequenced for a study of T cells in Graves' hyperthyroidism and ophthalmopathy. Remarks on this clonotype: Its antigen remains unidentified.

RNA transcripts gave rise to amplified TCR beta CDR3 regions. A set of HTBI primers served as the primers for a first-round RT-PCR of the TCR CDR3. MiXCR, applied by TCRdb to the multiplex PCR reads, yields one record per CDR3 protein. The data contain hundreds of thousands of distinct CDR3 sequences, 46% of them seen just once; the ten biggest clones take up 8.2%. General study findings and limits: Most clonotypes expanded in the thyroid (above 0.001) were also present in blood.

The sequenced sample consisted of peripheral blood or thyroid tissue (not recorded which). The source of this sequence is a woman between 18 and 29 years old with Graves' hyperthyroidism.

CDR3 sequence reads: CASSYSGTAEYNSPLHF. In nucleotides, the CDR3 is TGTGCCAGCAGTTACTCAGGGACAGCAGAATATAATTCACCCCTCCACTTT. V is TRBV7-2 and J is TRBJ1-6, with 7 bases identical to TRBD1. V was pared by 6 bases and J by 4 bases, with 12 bases of the junction left unmatched. Looked up from germline, CDR1 is SGHTA and CDR2 is FQGNSA. The CDR3 consists of 17 residues.